One TCR beta chain is described in this entry. Its binding antigen is unknown. No much larger clonotype is one base removed from it; base qualities were not supplied. The donors belonged to the validation cohort of about 120 subjects, which was separate from the approximately 700-subject first cohort. Libraries were made using the immunoSEQ multiplex PCR assay. The paper's processing steps were these. A statistical classification framework was built for diagnosing cytomegalovirus status from the catalog of TCR beta chain sequences. TCRdb obtained this table from immuneACCESS and retained in-frame rearrangements with V and J assigned. These tables miss some clones; where compared with another copy, unresolved V genes account for less than half of the shortfall, and the remainder is unexplained. V and J calls plus clone size are reproduced from that table; the DNA served to infer D and trimming. The sample yields about 100,000 clones; approximately 85% were counted once. Roughly 3% of the sample comes from the top ten.

The data originate from a study of cytomegalovirus exposure and HLA in healthy donors (dated by TCRdb to about 2017). Regarding the complete study: The 650 to 800 repertoires of the first cohort and the 110 or so validation repertoires were produced on the same platform, according to a later analysis. The study aimed to test whether signatures of past pathogen exposure could be identified by cataloging public T cell receptors. Besides the first cohort of about 730 subjects, a separate validation cohort made up of roughly 120 different subjects was used. The study combined high-throughput TCR immunosequencing, statistical association of individual TCRs with disease status, and machine learning to predict cytomegalovirus infection status.

What the work shows at the level of the full study, not this receptor alone: It was suggested by the authors that the approach could potentially be generalized to other disease states and immunological phenotypes. In a later analysis, TCRs clustered in the first cohort were found to also tend to co-occur in the 120 or so validation repertoires, with approximately 95% of cluster scores above 0. All 120 or so repertoires were used to score co-occurrence in the validation cohort in a later analysis, because that analysis had no HLA typing for the cohort. Across donors, most TCR sequences were observed very rarely, whereas some public TCRs were present in many individuals. In the study, around 160 TCR beta chains were listed as associated with cytomegalovirus. In vitro tests confirmed that three of the cytomegalovirus-associated TCR beta chains recognize cytomegalovirus antigens. Cytomegalovirus status was reported to be diagnosed by the classifier with high specificity and sensitivity in both the original and validation cohorts.

Per the germline V gene, SGHTA is the CDR1 and FQGNSA is the CDR2. The CDR3 numbers 18 residues from cysteine through phenylalanine. The retained sequence is limited to the CDR3, 54 bases, with the frame set at the first base. A distance of 18 bases separates the germline ends of V and J, which lose 3 bases and 0 bases respectively. In this chain, TRBV7-2 is recombined with TRBJ1-3; perhaps TRBD1 is the D gene, with 5 bases matching. Input material: PBMCs. This sequence originates from a woman aged 18-29 years in good health and CMV-seronegative. The encoded CDR3 is CASSFWRAGRLSGNTIYF. The DNA reads as follows: TGTGCCAGCAGCTTCTGGAGGGCAGGGCGACTCTCTGGAAACACCATATATTTT.